This TCR beta chain is from a study of liver allograft versus peripheral blood T cells. Study at large: Recipients' peripheral blood supplied the T cell receptor repertoires against which those in transplanted livers were compared. Findings of the study overall: Liver allograft and peripheral blood T cell receptor repertoires reportedly differed.

This clonotype was detected many times. The antigen remains undetermined. A single record per CDR3 protein comes from TCRdb applying MiXCR to the reads. The sample records more than 2,500 distinct CDR3 sequences, 15% to 19% being singletons. The receptor's source is a human patient who had a liver transplant. Some T cells may originate from the graft donor.

The CDR3 DNA is TGTGCCAGCACCCTAAGGAGGGGCTGGAGCAATCAGCCCCAGCATTTT. Translation gives CASTLRRGWSNQPQHF. The chain combines TRBV25-1 with TRBJ1-5; the D gene is possibly TRBD1 (5 bases). The CDR3 spans 16 residues. V was cut by 7 bases and J by 1 base, with 17 bases left in between. Germline CDR1 reads MGHDK; CDR2 reads SYGVNS.